This paragraph covers one T cell receptor (beta chain) sequence. Antigen: not known. After isolation, RNA underwent reverse transcription to generate cDNA as the sequencing template. The data were produced by immunoSEQ multiplex PCR, yet TCRdb's version contains in-frame clones alone and is incomplete. The sample has 150,000 or so clones; roughly 58% are singletons. As to treatment: oral pan-JAK inhibitor, 5-10 mg twice daily. Alopecia areata patients gave lesional scalp punch biopsies and peripheral blood samples. Germline CDR1 is GTSNPN and CDR2 is SVGIG (reference sequence). V dropped 5 bases and J dropped 8 bases, with 23 bases sitting between them. The CDR3 extends over 15 amino acids. These data belong to a study of CD8+ T cells in alopecia areata. Study-wide results and caveats: Whereas mice showed it more clearly, TCR sharing across patients was murkier, possibly because of HLA. In scalp, tofacitinib significantly decreased clonality and expanded CD8+ clones among the top 100.

The chain uses TRBV30 and TRBJ2-3, with D perhaps matching TRBD1 (5 bases). This TCR was recovered from a human donor with alopecia areata. The sequenced sample was CD4+ T cells sorted from blood, obtained at approximately week 55, from a patient treated with tofacitinib. DNA for the CDR3: TGTGCCTGGGACGCCGGACACCCTGGGGAAGGTACGCAGTATTTT. Its protein product is CAWDAGHPGEGTQYF.